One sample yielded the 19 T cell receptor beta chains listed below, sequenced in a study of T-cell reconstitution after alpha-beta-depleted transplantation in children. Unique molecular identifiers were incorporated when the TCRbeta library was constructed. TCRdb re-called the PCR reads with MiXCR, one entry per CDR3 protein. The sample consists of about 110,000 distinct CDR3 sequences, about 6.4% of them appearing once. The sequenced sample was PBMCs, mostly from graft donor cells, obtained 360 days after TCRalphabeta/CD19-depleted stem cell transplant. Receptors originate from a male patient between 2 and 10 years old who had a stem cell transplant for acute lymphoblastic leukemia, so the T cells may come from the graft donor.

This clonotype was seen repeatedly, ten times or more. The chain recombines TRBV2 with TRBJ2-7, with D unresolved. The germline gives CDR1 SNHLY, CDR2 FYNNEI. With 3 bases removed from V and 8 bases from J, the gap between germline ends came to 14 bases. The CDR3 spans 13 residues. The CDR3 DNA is TGTGCCAGCAGTGATCCAGGATCCTCACAGCAGTACTTC. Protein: CASSDPGSSQQYF. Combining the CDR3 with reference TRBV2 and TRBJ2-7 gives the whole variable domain EPEVTQTPSHQVTQMGQEVILRCVPISNHLYFYWYRQILGQKVEFLVSFYNNEISEKSEIFDDQFSVERPDGSNFTLKIRSTKLEDSAMYFCASSDPGSSQQYFGPGTRLTVT.

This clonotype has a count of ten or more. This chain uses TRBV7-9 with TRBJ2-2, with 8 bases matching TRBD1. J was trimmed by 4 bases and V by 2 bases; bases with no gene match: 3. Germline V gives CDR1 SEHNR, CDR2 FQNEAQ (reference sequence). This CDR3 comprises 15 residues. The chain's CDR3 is CASSLRTGPTGELFF. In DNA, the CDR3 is TGTGCCAGCAGCTTAAGGACAGGGCCCACCGGGGAGCTGTTTTTT.

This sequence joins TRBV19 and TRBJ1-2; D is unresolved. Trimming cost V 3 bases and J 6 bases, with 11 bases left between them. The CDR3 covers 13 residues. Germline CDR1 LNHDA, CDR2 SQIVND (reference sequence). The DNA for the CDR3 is TGTGCCAGTAGTATTGGGCGTAGGAATGGCTACACCTTC. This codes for CASSIGRRNGYTF. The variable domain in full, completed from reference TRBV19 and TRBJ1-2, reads DGGITQSPKYLFRKEGQNVTLSCEQNLNHDAMYWYRQDPGQGLRLIYYSQIVNDFQKGDIAEGYSVSREKKESFPLTVTSAQKNPTAFYLCASSIGRRNGYTFGSGTRLTVV.

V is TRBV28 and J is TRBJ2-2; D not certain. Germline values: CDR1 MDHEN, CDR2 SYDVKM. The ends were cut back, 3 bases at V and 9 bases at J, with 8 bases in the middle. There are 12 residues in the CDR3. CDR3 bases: TGTGCCAGCAGTTTTGAAGGCTGGGAGCTGTTTTTT. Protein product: CASSFEGWELFF. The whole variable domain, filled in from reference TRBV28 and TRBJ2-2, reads DVKVTQSSRYLVKRTGEKVFLECVQDMDHENMFWYRQDPGLGLRLIYFSYDVKMKEKGDIPEGYSVSREKKERFSLILESASTNQTSMYLCASSFEGWELFFGEGSRLTVL.

In DNA form, the CDR3 reads TGTGCCAGCAGCTCCGGGACTAGCGGGGGGGCTAGCACAGATACGCAGTATTTT. Translated, it gives CASSSGTSGGASTDTQYF. The chain links TRBV5-4 to TRBJ2-3, with 16 bases identical to TRBD2. The V segment lost 3 bases and the J segment 0 bases; nucleotides outside the gene matches: 4. The CDR3 is 18 amino acids. Germline values: CDR1 SGHNT, CDR2 YYREEE (reference sequence).

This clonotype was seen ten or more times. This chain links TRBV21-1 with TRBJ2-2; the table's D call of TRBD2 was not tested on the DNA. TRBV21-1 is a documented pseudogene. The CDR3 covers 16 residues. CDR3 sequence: CASSKDPRGNTGELFF. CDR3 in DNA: TGTGCCAGCAGCAAAGACCCGCGTGGGAACACCGGGGAGCTGTTTTTT.

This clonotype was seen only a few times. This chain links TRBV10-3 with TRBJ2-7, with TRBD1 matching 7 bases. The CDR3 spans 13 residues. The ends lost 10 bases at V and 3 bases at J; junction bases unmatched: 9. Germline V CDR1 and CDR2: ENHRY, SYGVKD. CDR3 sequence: CATREQGLYEQYF. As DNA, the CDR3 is TGTGCCACCAGGGAACAGGGGCTCTACGAGCAGTACTTC.

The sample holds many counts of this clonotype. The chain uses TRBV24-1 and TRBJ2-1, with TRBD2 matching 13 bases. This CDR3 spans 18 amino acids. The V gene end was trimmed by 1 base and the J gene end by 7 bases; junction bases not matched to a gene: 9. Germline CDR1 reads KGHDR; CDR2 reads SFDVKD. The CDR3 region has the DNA TGTGCCACCAGTGATTTCCGCACGACTAGCGGGAGGCCTAATGAGCAGTTCTTC. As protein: CATSDFRTTSGRPNEQFF.

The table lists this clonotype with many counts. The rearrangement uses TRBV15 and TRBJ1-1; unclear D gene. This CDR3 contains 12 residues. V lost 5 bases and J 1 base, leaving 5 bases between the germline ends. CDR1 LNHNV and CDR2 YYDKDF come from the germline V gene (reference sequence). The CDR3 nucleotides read TGTGCCACCAGCCCCGGGAACACTGAAGCTTTCTTT. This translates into CATSPGNTEAFF.

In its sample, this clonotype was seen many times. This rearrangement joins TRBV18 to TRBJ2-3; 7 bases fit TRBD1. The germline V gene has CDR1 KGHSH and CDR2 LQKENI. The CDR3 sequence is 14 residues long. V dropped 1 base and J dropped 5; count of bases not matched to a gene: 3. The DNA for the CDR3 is TGTGCCAGCTCACCACAGGGGGCCGTAGATACGCAGTATTTT. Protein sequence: CASSPQGAVDTQYF. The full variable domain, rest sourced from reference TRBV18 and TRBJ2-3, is NAGVMQNPRHLVRRRGQEARLRCSPMKGHSHVYWYRQLPEEGLKFMVYLQKENIIDESGMPKERFSAEFPKEGPSILRIQQVVRGDSAAYFCASSPQGAVDTQYFGPGTRLTVL.

CDR3 sequence reads: CASSESRKKGANYGYTF. The CDR3 nucleotides read TGTGCCAGCAGTGAATCCCGCAAGAAGGGGGCTAACTATGGCTACACCTTC. The chain couples TRBV25-1 to TRBJ1-2, with D perhaps matching TRBD1 (6 bases). V lost 1 base to trimming and J lost 0 bases, with 15 bases between them. Germline CDR1 reads MGHDK; CDR2 reads SYGVNS. The length of the CDR3 is 17 residues.

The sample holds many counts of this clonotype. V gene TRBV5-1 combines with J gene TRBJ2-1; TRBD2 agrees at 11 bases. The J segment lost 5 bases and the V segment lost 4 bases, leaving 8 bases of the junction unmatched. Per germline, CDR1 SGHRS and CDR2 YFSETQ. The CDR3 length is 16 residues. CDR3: CASSPLAGGPDNEQFF. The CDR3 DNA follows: TGCGCCAGCAGCCCCTTAGCGGGAGGGCCGGACAATGAGCAGTTCTTC.

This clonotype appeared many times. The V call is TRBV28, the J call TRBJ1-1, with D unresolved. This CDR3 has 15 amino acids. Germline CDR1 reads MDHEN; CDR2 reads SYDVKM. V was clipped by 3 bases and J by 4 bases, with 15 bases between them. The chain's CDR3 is CASSLWQDLGTEAFF. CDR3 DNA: TGTGCCAGCAGTTTGTGGCAGGACCTAGGCACTGAAGCTTTCTTT.

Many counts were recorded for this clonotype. Here the CDR3 reads CASSLAQVAGELFF. In nucleotides, the CDR3 is TGCGCCAGCAGCTTGGCGCAGGTGGCCGGGGAGCTGTTTTTT. This chain links TRBV5-1 with TRBJ2-2; D is undetermined. Germline V gene data show CDR1 as SGHRS and CDR2 as YFSETQ. V lost 0 bases, J lost 6 bases, and 9 bases lay in between. This CDR3 has 14 amino acids.

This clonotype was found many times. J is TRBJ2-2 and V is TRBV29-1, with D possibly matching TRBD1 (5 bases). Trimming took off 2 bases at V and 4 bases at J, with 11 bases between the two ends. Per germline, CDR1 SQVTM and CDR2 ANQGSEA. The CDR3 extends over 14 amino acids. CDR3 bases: TGCAGCGTTGAAAAGAAGGGGCGCACCGGGGAGCTGTTTTTT. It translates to CSVEKKGRTGELFF.

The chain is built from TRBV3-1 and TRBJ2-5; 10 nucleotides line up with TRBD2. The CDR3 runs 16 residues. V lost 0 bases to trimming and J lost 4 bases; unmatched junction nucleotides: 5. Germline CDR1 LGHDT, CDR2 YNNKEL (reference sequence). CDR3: CASSQDRRLAGETQYF. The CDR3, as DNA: TGTGCCAGCAGCCAAGATAGGAGACTAGCGGGAGAGACCCAGTACTTC.

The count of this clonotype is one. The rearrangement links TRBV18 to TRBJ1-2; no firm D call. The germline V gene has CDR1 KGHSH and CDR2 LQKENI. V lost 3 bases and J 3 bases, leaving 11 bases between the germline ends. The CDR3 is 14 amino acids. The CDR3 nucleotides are TGTGCCAGCTCACCTCGGACCAAAGACTATGGCTACACCTTC. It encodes CASSPRTKDYGYTF.

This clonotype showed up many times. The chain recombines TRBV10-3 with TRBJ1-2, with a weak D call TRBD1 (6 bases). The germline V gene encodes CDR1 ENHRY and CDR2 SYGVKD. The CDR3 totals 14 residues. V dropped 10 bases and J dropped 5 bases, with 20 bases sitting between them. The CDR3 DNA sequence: TGTGCCACCGGGGGGGACACTCTCTTTTATGGCTACACCTTC. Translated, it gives CATGGDTLFYGYTF.

The CDR3 DNA reads TGTGCCAGCAGCCTGGCAGCGGGGGGTAGCACAGATACGCAGTATTTT. As protein: CASSLAAGGSTDTQYF. The V call is TRBV6-1, the J call TRBJ2-3, with 9 bases matching TRBD2. The CDR3 covers 16 residues. J was trimmed by 0 bases and V by 6 bases; bases with no gene match: 7. Germline V gene lookup returns CDR1 MNHNS and CDR2 SASEGT.